Listed here are 17 T cell receptor beta chains from one sample, sequenced in a study of blood T cell repertoires in COVID-19. Sequenced by immunoSEQ multiplex PCR; TCRdb stores in-frame clones only, minus some. The table lists approximately 210,000 clones, about four fifths of them singletons. Sequencing was done on a sample of peripheral blood. Source of these receptors: a woman in her forties or fifties with acute or convalescent COVID-19.

The chain employs TRBV18 and TRBJ2-1, with D unresolved. The CDR3 has 14 amino acids. Trimming took 5 bases from V and 4 from J, leaving 12 bases between them. Germline loops: CDR1 KGHSH, CDR2 LQKENI. DNA of the CDR3: TGTGCCAGCTCATCCAACGACAAGTACAATGAGCAGTTCTTC. It specifies CASSSNDKYNEQFF.

This rearrangement joins TRBV7-8 to TRBJ2-1, with 7 bases lining up with TRBD1. Germline loops: CDR1 SGHVS, CDR2 FQNEAQ. J lost 5 bases, V lost 6 bases, and 4 bases had no gene match. The CDR3 consists of 13 residues. The CDR3 DNA follows: TGTGCCAGCAGACGGGACAGAAACAATGAGCAGTTCTTC. This encodes CASRRDRNNEQFF.

The chain has TRBV2 and TRBJ2-1, with a possible D match to TRBD1 (5 bases). The CDR3 totals 15 residues. Germline V lookup: CDR1 SNHLY, CDR2 FYNNEI. V lost 5 bases, J lost 0 bases, and 11 bases lay in between. In DNA form, the CDR3 reads TGTGCCAGCAGTATCCGACAGAACTCCTACAATGAGCAGTTCTTC. It yields the protein CASSIRQNSYNEQFF.

This clone occurred once. The V gene is TRBV24-1, the J gene TRBJ1-5, with unresolved D. Germline loops: CDR1 KGHDR, CDR2 SFDVKD. The CDR3 contains 13 residues. The V end lost 3 bases, the J end lost 9 bases, and 11 bases lay between the germline ends. DNA for the CDR3: TGTGCCACCAGTGATGGCCCCGGGAGGCCCCAGCATTTT. This gives the protein CATSDGPGRPQHF.

This chain's CDR3 is CASSRTGTRSGNTIYF. The CDR3 DNA reads as TGTGCCAGCAGTCGGACAGGGACTCGCTCTGGAAACACCATATATTTT. This chain joins TRBV28 and TRBJ1-3; 8 bases map to TRBD1. The germline V gene encodes CDR1 MDHEN and CDR2 SYDVKM. The CDR3 has 16 amino acids. V lost 5 bases, J lost 0 bases, and 6 bases stayed unmatched. Together with reference TRBV28 and TRBJ1-3, the CDR3 gives the full variable domain: DVKVTQSSRYLVKRTGEKVFLECVQDMDHENMFWYRQDPGLGLRLIYFSYDVKMKEKGDIPEGYSVSREKKERFSLILESASTNQTSMYLCASSRTGTRSGNTIYFGEGSWLTVV.

The CDR3 DNA reads TGCGCCAGCAGCCATGTCCGGGCCACTAGCGGGAAACTGCACTCCTACGAGCAGTACTTC. It specifies CASSHVRATSGKLHSYEQYF. The chain recombines TRBV4-1 with TRBJ2-7, with TRBD2 matching 10 bases. Losses at the gene ends were 3 bases for V and 0 bases for J; bases not matched to a gene: 17. Germline V gene lookup returns CDR1 MGHRA and CDR2 YSYEKL. CDR3 length: 20 amino acids.

V gene TRBV5-1 combines with J gene TRBJ1-1; D gene unclear. The CDR3 has 14 amino acids. The V and J ends lost 2 bases and 0 bases respectively, with 8 bases between them. Per germline, CDR1 SGHRS and CDR2 YFSETQ. CDR3 protein: CASSFHSMNTEAFF. For the CDR3, the DNA is TGCGCCAGCAGCTTCCACAGTATGAACACTGAAGCTTTCTTT.

The chain uses TRBV27 and TRBJ2-3; D is uncertain. This CDR3 comprises 13 residues. Deletions cut 10 bases from V and 5 bases from J, with 16 bases between. CDR1 MNHEY and CDR2 SMNVEV come from the germline V gene (reference sequence). CDR3 loop: CATARLAVDTQYF. The CDR3 DNA reads as TGTGCCACCGCCCGGCTGGCGGTAGATACGCAGTATTTT.

The V gene is TRBV24-1, the J gene TRBJ2-5; D might be TRBD2 (6 bases). This CDR3 is built from 14 residues. Germline CDR1 is KGHDR and CDR2 is SFDVKD. Trimming stripped 1 base from V and 3 bases from J, with 8 bases between. CDR3 sequence reads: CATSDLGTEETQYF. DNA for the CDR3: TGTGCCACCAGTGATTTAGGGACTGAAGAGACCCAGTACTTC.

The V call is TRBV11-2, the J call TRBJ2-5; 11 bases align to TRBD2. Trimming cost V 5 bases and J 5 bases; bases outside gene matches: 7. Germline V gene sequence: CDR1 SGHAT, CDR2 FQNNGV. CDR3 length: 15 residues. The CDR3 protein is CASSRTSGSTETQYF. In DNA, the CDR3 is TGTGCCAGCAGCCGTACTAGCGGGAGTACTGAGACCCAGTACTTC.

The gene calls are TRBV15 and TRBJ2-7; no clear D gene. The V gene's germline CDR1 is LNHNV and CDR2 YYDKDF (reference sequence). Trimming stripped 1 base from V and 6 bases from J, with 7 bases between. The CDR3 is 12 amino acids. CDR3 sequence reads: CATSRGQSEQYF. The CDR3 DNA is TGTGCCACCAGCAGAGGACAATCCGAGCAGTACTTC.

J is TRBJ1-5 and V is TRBV12-3 or TRBV12-4, with TRBD1 matching 7 bases. This CDR3 contains 13 residues. After removal of 7 bases from V and 4 bases from J, the junction contained 4 bases not matched to a gene. The CDR3 here is CASTPGQNQPQHF. The CDR3 coding sequence is TGTGCCAGCACCCCGGGACAGAATCAGCCCCAGCATTTT.

This clone was picked up one time. The gene calls are TRBV29-1 and TRBJ2-1; the D gene is possibly TRBD2 (5 bases). This CDR3 comprises 15 residues. Germline V gene lookup returns CDR1 SQVTM and CDR2 ANQGSEA. V lost 6 bases and J lost 7, with 22 bases in between. The CDR3 coding sequence is TGCAGCGTAAGGCTCATGGACTGGCCTAGAAATGAGCAGTTCTTC. Protein: CSVRLMDWPRNEQFF.

Of note for this clone: The sample contains more than one DNA sequence encoding this CDR3. This rearrangement joins TRBV3-1 (or the pseudogene TRBV3-2) to TRBJ1-6, with D uncertain. The CDR3 is 14 residues long. Germline V gene lookup returns CDR1 LGHDT and CDR2 YNNKEL (reference sequence). V shed 0 bases and J shed 10 bases, with 10 bases lying between them. CDR3 sequence (DNA): TGTGCCAGCAGCCAAGAACCGGGTAACTCACCCCTCCACTTT. Translating it yields CASSQEPGNSPLHF.

The chain uses TRBV5-8 and TRBJ2-7; 7 positions match TRBD1. Germline CDR1 is SGHTS and CDR2 is YDEGEE. Trimming cost V 7 bases and J 3 bases; bases outside gene matches: 13. The CDR3 runs to 15 residues. CDR3 sequence reads: CASGALTGKFYEQYF. CDR3 bases: TGTGCCAGCGGGGCCCTGACAGGGAAGTTCTACGAGCAGTACTTC.

The chain has TRBV6-5 and TRBJ2-1; 11 bases align to TRBD2. V lost 6 bases, J lost 5 bases, and 3 bases stayed unmatched. This CDR3 has 14 amino acids. Germline V gene sequence: CDR1 MNHEY, CDR2 SVGAGI. CDR3 region: CASSTSGRNNEQFF. The CDR3 DNA is TGTGCCAGCAGCACTAGCGGGAGAAACAATGAGCAGTTCTTC.

V usage is TRBV6-5 and J usage is TRBJ2-1; possibly TRBD1 for D (5 bases). Deletions cut 6 bases from V and 3 bases from J, with 15 bases between. Germline lookup yields CDR1 MNHEY and CDR2 SVGAGI. There are 15 residues in the CDR3. CDR3 DNA: TGTGCCAGCAGATTACTCGTACAGGTCTACAATGAGCAGTTCTTC. It specifies CASRLLVQVYNEQFF.